A single sample gave rise to the 32 T cell receptor beta chains below, sequenced in a study of long-term antiretroviral therapy in people with HIV. Investigators performed immunoSEQ version v3.0 at survey level. Sequencing was performed with immunoSEQ multiplex PCR; in TCRdb, only in-frame clones are kept and a portion is missing. The sample lists 26,000 or so clones; around 87% were seen once. The sample consisted of unsorted PBMCs, taken 0.5 years after starting antiretroviral therapy. The receptors shown here come from a woman aged 18-35 years with HIV.

The rearrangement links TRBV27 to TRBJ2-1; no clear D gene. V lost 0 bases and J 4 bases, leaving 7 bases between the germline ends. The germline CDR1 and CDR2 sequences are MNHEY and SMNVEV (reference sequence). The CDR3 is 14 amino acids. The CDR3 protein is CASSLSPNYNEQFF. The DNA of the CDR3 is TGTGCCAGCAGTTTATCTCCGAATTACAATGAGCAGTTCTTC.

Worth noting for this clone: Different DNA sequences within this sample yield the same CDR3. The rearrangement uses TRBV18 and TRBJ2-7, with TRBD1 matching over 9 bases. The CDR3 covers 14 residues. In germline, CDR1 is KGHSH, CDR2 LQKENI. V lost 2 bases to trimming and J lost 4 bases; unmatched junction nucleotides: 3. The CDR3 coding sequence is TGTGCCAGCTCACCAGGGACAGGGATTTACGAGCAGTACTTC. It encodes CASSPGTGIYEQYF. Supplemented by reference TRBV18 and TRBJ2-7, the full variable domain reads NAGVMQNPRHLVRRRGQEARLRCSPMKGHSHVYWYRQLPEEGLKFMVYLQKENIIDESGMPKERFSAEFPKEGPSILRIQQVVRGDSAAYFCASSPGTGIYEQYFGPGTRLTVT.

Regarding this clone: One end of the junction fails to match germline, which may point to a read error. The chain has TRBV28 and TRBJ1-3, with 8 bases aligning to TRBD1. The CDR3 has 15 residues. Germline V gene lookup returns CDR1 MDHEN and CDR2 SYDVKM. Here the CDR3 DNA reads TGTGCCGGCAGCCCGACAGGGGAAGGTGGAAACACCATATATTTT. It encodes CAGSPTGEGGNTIYF.

The chain carries TRBV7-9 and TRBJ2-3, with unresolved D. Looked up from germline, CDR1 is SEHNR and CDR2 is FQNEAQ (reference sequence). V was cut by 3 bases and J by 3 bases, with 4 bases left in between. This CDR3 has 12 amino acids. The CDR3 protein is CASSFLTDTQYF. The CDR3, as DNA: TGTGCCAGCAGCTTCCTAACAGATACGCAGTATTTT.

The chain is built from TRBV6-5 and TRBJ2-1, with D perhaps TRBD1 (6 bases). Germline CDR1 reads MNHEY; CDR2 reads SVGAGI. This CDR3 has 13 residues. The V end was cut by 0 bases, the J end by 12 bases, with 12 bases between. CDR3 amino acids: CASSYSRDTRQFF. The CDR3 DNA is TGTGCCAGCAGTTACTCCCGGGACACGAGGCAGTTCTTC.

J is TRBJ2-7 and V is TRBV28; TRBD1 agrees at 7 bases. This CDR3 is 15 amino acids long. The J segment lost 2 bases and the V segment lost 5 bases, leaving 9 bases of the junction unmatched. Germline CDR1 reads MDHEN; CDR2 reads SYDVKM. The CDR3 loop is CASSPPTGFPYEQYF. In DNA, the CDR3 is TGTGCCAGCAGTCCCCCGACAGGGTTTCCCTACGAGCAGTACTTC.

The chain's CDR3 is CASSPHQEGRANTGELFF. The CDR3 DNA reads TGTGCCAGCAGCCCACATCAGGAGGGCAGAGCGAACACCGGGGAGCTGTTTTTT. The V call is TRBV7-3, the J call TRBJ2-2; TRBD2 might be the D (6 bases). The germline V gene has CDR1 SGHTA and CDR2 FQGTGA. The CDR3 is 18 residues long. The ends were cut back, 5 bases at V and 0 bases at J, with 19 bases in the middle.

The J gene is TRBJ2-7, the V gene TRBV15; 7 bases fit TRBD1. V lost 2 bases, J lost 5 bases, and 6 bases stayed unmatched. The CDR3 loop spans 14 amino acids. From germline, CDR1 is LNHNV and CDR2 YYDKDF (reference sequence). The CDR3: CATSRPGGNNEQYF. In DNA, the CDR3 is TGTGCCACCAGCAGACCAGGGGGAAACAACGAGCAGTACTTC.

V is TRBV11-2 and J is TRBJ2-5, with D maybe TRBD2 (6 bases). V was clipped by 2 bases and J by 2 bases, with 12 bases between them. Germline V gives CDR1 SGHAT, CDR2 FQNNGV. This CDR3 has 15 residues. The CDR3 DNA follows: TGTGCCAGCAGCTTACGGCGGGGCTCGCAAGAGACCCAGTACTTC. The encoded protein is CASSLRRGSQETQYF.

The chain recombines TRBV19 with TRBJ1-1, with D possibly being TRBD1 (5 bases). Germline values: CDR1 LNHDA, CDR2 SQIVND (reference sequence). Trimming shortened V by 5 bases and J by 0 bases, and 10 bases separated the two germline ends. The CDR3 extends over 14 amino acids. The DNA of the CDR3 is TGTGCCAGTAGTCGACAGATTTTGAACACTGAAGCTTTCTTT. It specifies CASSRQILNTEAFF.

This chain joins TRBV19 and TRBJ2-7; D uncertain. Trimming cost V 1 base and J 2 bases, with 9 bases left between them. Germline V gene lookup returns CDR1 LNHDA and CDR2 SQIVND (reference sequence). The CDR3 consists of 14 residues. The CDR3 loop reads CASSIGKGTYEQYF. The CDR3 DNA reads as TGTGCCAGTAGTATAGGAAAAGGGACCTACGAGCAGTACTTC.

The CDR3 spells CASSLASGGYEQYF. Written as DNA, the CDR3 is TGTGCCAGCAGTTTGGCTAGCGGGGGCTACGAGCAGTACTTC. The chain combines TRBV28 with TRBJ2-7, with 10 bases identical to TRBD2. The CDR3 consists of 14 residues. Per the germline V gene, CDR1 is MDHEN and CDR2 is SYDVKM. Trimming took 3 bases from V and 3 from J; bases not matched to a gene: 2.

As concerns this clone: A junction boundary mismatches the germline segment, possibly from a read error. This chain joins TRBV7-7 and TRBJ2-3; TRBD2 matches at 10 bases. Germline V gene lookup returns CDR1 SSHAT and CDR2 FNYEAQ (reference sequence). The CDR3 is made up of 15 amino acids. The CDR3: CASSSGLASTDTQYF. As DNA, the CDR3 is TGTGCTAGCAGCTCGGGACTAGCGAGCACAGATACGCAGTATTTT.

J is TRBJ2-1 and V is TRBV5-4; D is unclear. Germline V gene lookup returns CDR1 SGHNT and CDR2 YYREEE (reference sequence). Trimming removed 4 bases at V and 0 bases at J, with 8 bases between. The CDR3 is 14 residues long. CDR3 sequence reads: CASSTQSSYNEQFF. CDR3 sequence (DNA): TGTGCCAGCAGCACGCAGAGCTCCTACAATGAGCAGTTCTTC.

This clone was seen a handful of times. The chain has TRBV27 and TRBJ1-5; 7 nucleotides line up with TRBD1. From germline, CDR1 is MNHEY and CDR2 SMNVEV (reference sequence). V trimming: 6 bases; J trimming: 0 bases; junction bases outside the gene matches: 8. This CDR3 spans 16 amino acids. Written as DNA, the CDR3 is TGTGCCAGCAGCCATTTTAGGGGGCATAGCAATCAGCCCCAGCATTTT. Protein product: CASSHFRGHSNQPQHF.

V and J are TRBV11-2 and TRBJ2-1; TRBD2 is a possible D gene (5 bases). The length of the CDR3 is 16 residues. The V gene lost 4 bases and the J gene lost 3 bases, with 16 bases spanning the gap. Germline lookup yields CDR1 SGHAT and CDR2 FQNNGV. This CDR3 is CASSSFAGRDYNEQFF. The CDR3 coding sequence is TGTGCCAGCAGCTCTTTCGCGGGCCGGGACTACAATGAGCAGTTCTTC.

The V gene is TRBV5-6, the J gene TRBJ2-7, with 8 positions matching TRBD1. CDR1 is SGHDT and CDR2 is YYEEEE in the germline V gene. The ends lost 2 bases at V and 3 bases at J; junction bases unmatched: 4. This CDR3 has 14 residues. CDR3 sequence reads: CASSFGTGYYEQYF. CDR3 coding DNA: TGTGCCAGCAGCTTTGGGACAGGTTACTACGAGCAGTACTTC.

The chain is built from TRBV25-1 and TRBJ2-1; 8 bases match TRBD2. CDR1 MGHDK and CDR2 SYGVNS come from the germline V gene. The CDR3 length is 15 residues. V shed 5 bases and J 3 bases; nucleotides not matched to a gene: 6. The CDR3 DNA is TGTGCCAGCAGTCAGAGCGGGAGCGACTACAATGAGCAGTTCTTC. This translates into CASSQSGSDYNEQFF.

The genes are TRBV27 and TRBJ2-1; D might be TRBD2 (5 bases). CDR1 is MNHEY, CDR2 SMNVEV, per germline (reference sequence). This CDR3 is built from 12 residues. Trimming cost V 1 base and J 10 bases, with 8 bases left between them. The CDR3 protein is CASSLYRGEQFF. The DNA of the CDR3 is TGTGCCAGCAGTTTATATAGAGGGGAGCAGTTCTTC.

The chain recombines TRBV5-4 with TRBJ1-3, with D perhaps TRBD1 (6 bases). CDR3 length: 15 amino acids. Germline CDR1 is SGHNT and CDR2 is YYREEE (reference sequence). Trimming took 4 bases from V and 2 from J, leaving 13 bases between them. CDR3 DNA: TGTGCCAGCAGCCCGGGGACACACGCTGGAAACACCATATATTTT. Translation gives CASSPGTHAGNTIYF.

The chain joins TRBV9 to TRBJ2-4; D possibly matches TRBD1 or TRBD2 (7 bases each). V was cut by 4 bases and J by 8 bases, with 13 bases left in between. The CDR3 extends over 13 amino acids. Germline CDR1 reads SGDLS; CDR2 reads YYNGEE. The CDR3 region is CASSPSGTDIQYF. CDR3 nucleotides: TGTGCCAGCAGCCCGAGCGGGACAGACATTCAGTACTTC.

V is TRBV21-1 and J is TRBJ1-2. TRBV21-1 is assigned pseudogene status. The CDR3 spans 15 residues. CDR3 residues: CASSKGRGIFYGYTF. The CDR3 region has the DNA TGTGCCAGCAGCAAGGGGCGCGGGATCTTCTATGGCTACACCTTC.

The rearrangement links TRBV5-1 to TRBJ2-7; 8 bases line up with TRBD2. The CDR3 spans 15 residues. The J segment lost 6 bases and the V segment lost 0 bases, leaving 8 bases of the junction unmatched. Germline V lookup: CDR1 SGHRS, CDR2 YFSETQ. This CDR3 reads CASSLEHGRASEQYF. CDR3 sequence (DNA): TGCGCCAGCAGCTTGGAACACGGGAGGGCCTCCGAGCAGTACTTC. Filled out from reference TRBV5-1 and TRBJ2-7, the complete variable domain reads KAGVTQTPRYLIKTRGQQVTLSCSPISGHRSVSWYQQTPGQGLQFLFEYFSETQRNKGNFPGRFSGRQFSNSRSEMNVSTLELGDSALYLCASSLEHGRASEQYFGPGTRLTVT.

The chain joins TRBV29-1 to TRBJ2-1; TRBD2 is a possible D gene (5 bases). The germline CDR1 and CDR2 sequences are SQVTM and ANQGSEA. The CDR3 spans 16 residues. V lost 2 bases and J lost 3, with 17 bases in between. The CDR3, as DNA: TGCAGCGTTGAACAAATAGGACTCAGTATCTACAATGAGCAGTTCTTC. This translates into CSVEQIGLSIYNEQFF.

The genes are TRBV7-9 and TRBJ2-1; D could derive from TRBD1 or TRBD2 (5 bases each). Trimming removed 2 bases from V and 8 bases from J, with 13 bases in between. Germline CDR1 and CDR2: SEHNR and FQNEAQ (reference sequence). The CDR3 extends over 14 amino acids. The chain's CDR3 is CASSLIGARDEQFF. The CDR3 nucleotides are TGTGCCAGCAGCTTAATCGGGGCTCGGGATGAGCAGTTCTTC.

This clone was detected only once. The chain links TRBV7-2 to TRBJ2-1, with TRBD2 matching over 11 bases. V was pared by 4 bases and J by 10 bases, with 9 bases of the junction left unmatched. The CDR3 is 15 amino acids. Germline CDR1 reads SGHTA; CDR2 reads FQGNSA. The CDR3 region is CASSSGLADVGEQFF. CDR3 nucleotides: TGTGCCAGCAGCTCGGGACTAGCGGACGTTGGGGAGCAGTTCTTC.

The chain links TRBV27 to TRBJ1-3; a possible D gene is TRBD1 (6 bases). The V end lost 5 bases, the J end lost 4 bases, and 15 bases lay between the germline ends. CDR3 length: 15 residues. Germline CDR1 and CDR2: MNHEY and SMNVEV (reference sequence). The CDR3 DNA is TGTGCCAGCAGTGCCACAGGGTTTGAGGGAAACACCATATATTTT. It codes for CASSATGFEGNTIYF.

V usage is TRBV7-5 and J usage is TRBJ1-5. TRBV7-5 is labeled a pseudogene. This CDR3 is 17 amino acids long. The CDR3, as DNA: TGTGCCAGAAGCTCCCCCGGAGGGGATGGTAGCAATCAGCCCCAGCATTTT. This codes for CARSSPGGDGSNQPQHF.

The chain couples TRBV5-1 to TRBJ2-3; 16 bases are shared with TRBD2. This CDR3 has 19 amino acids. The germline CDR1 and CDR2 sequences are SGHRS and YFSETQ. V shed 4 bases and J 3 bases; nucleotides not matched to a gene: 11. CDR3 sequence (DNA): TGCGCCAGCAGCACAGGAACCGGGACTAGCGGGAGGGTAACAGATACGCAGTATTTT. This codes for CASSTGTGTSGRVTDTQYF.

The gene calls are TRBV28 and TRBJ2-1; 10 bases agree with TRBD2. V lost 6 bases and J lost 0; bases outside the gene matches: 5. Per the germline V gene, CDR1 is MDHEN and CDR2 is SYDVKM. This CDR3 is built from 16 residues. The CDR3 bases are TGTGCCAGCAGCCCCAGCGGGAGGGGCTCCTACAATGAGCAGTTCTTC. This gives the protein CASSPSGRGSYNEQFF.

The V call is TRBV6-5, the J call TRBJ2-7, with a possible D match to TRBD2 (5 bases). CDR3 length: 14 residues. CDR1 is MNHEY, CDR2 SVGAGI, per germline. Deletions cut 6 bases from V and 3 bases from J, with 15 bases between. CDR3 nucleotide sequence: TGTGCCAGCAGAAAAGGGCTAGGAGGCTACGAGCAGTACTTC. Amino acid sequence: CASRKGLGGYEQYF.

The chain combines TRBV27 with TRBJ2-3; D gene uncertain. The germline gives CDR1 MNHEY, CDR2 SMNVEV (reference sequence). Trimming removed 7 bases from V and 5 bases from J, with 4 bases in between. The CDR3 covers 10 residues. CDR3 in amino acids: CASTGDTQYF. The CDR3 DNA is TGTGCCAGCACGGGAGATACGCAGTATTTT.